This TCR beta chain was sequenced during a study of spatial heterogeneity in lung cancer. Study overall: Alpha-chain sequences were consistently detected in smaller numbers than beta-chain sequences.

The sample's time point: sample taken at primary tumor resection. From tumor, nontumor lung or frozen PBMC, whole RNA was taken unsorted for sequencing. Unique molecular identifiers, one per molecule, were present on every TCR cDNA molecule. Each CDR3 protein is one row after TCRdb ran MiXCR on the 5' RACE reads. The sample lists about 24,000 distinct CDR3 sequences; 3% to 4% were seen once. This clonotype was recorded at least ten times. Sequences were derived from PBMCs, sampled at surgery. This sequence was found in a female donor with early-stage non-small cell lung cancer.

The CDR3 sequence is CASSSPRQGVTQETQYF. The CDR3 coding sequence is TGTGCCAGCAGCTCCCCCCGGCAGGGGGTGACGCAAGAGACCCAGTACTTC. This chain joins TRBV7-7 and TRBJ2-5, with 7 bases fitting TRBD1. CDR1 SSHAT and CDR2 FNYEAQ come from the germline V gene (reference sequence). This CDR3 spans 17 amino acids. V lost 4 bases, J lost 2 bases, and 13 bases stayed unmatched.